The entry below gives a single T cell receptor beta chain sequence along with its context. Its matching antigen is unknown. This CDR3 contains 15 residues. In germline, CDR1 is SGHRS, CDR2 YFSETQ. V was cut by 0 bases and J by 7 bases, with 11 bases left in between. This record belongs to a study of PD-L1 blockade in urothelial cancer. On the study more broadly: Blood samples had a median of 141,255 T cells.

Study results and limitations: Below-median pretreatment blood TCR clonality predicted better survival.

TCRdb keeps only in-frame clones here, not all; method: immunoSEQ multiplex PCR. Of tens of thousands of clones in the sample, 82% were seen once. The source is a man aged 65 to 85 with urothelial cancer. The sample in question was PBMCs, obtained around atezolizumab (anti-PD-L1) treatment. The chain joins TRBV5-1 to TRBJ1-6; tentative D call: TRBD1 (5 bases). This CDR3 is CASSLGGRRNSPLHF. CDR3 nucleotide sequence: TGCGCCAGCAGCTTGGGGGGCCGGCGAAATTCACCCCTCCACTTT.